This is a list of T cell receptor beta chains from one sample in a study of long-term antiretroviral therapy in people with HIV. The protocol was immunoSEQ multiplex PCR, while the TCRdb copy is restricted to in-frame clones and leaves out a portion. The table lists under 30,000 clones, around 95% of them singletons, with around 2.2% in the top ten. This material consisted of unsorted PBMCs, taken less than 5 years after starting antiretroviral therapy. The receptor source for this set is a woman in her 50s with HIV. CDR3s leave out the opening cysteine and the closing phenylalanine or tryptophan. Size values are once, few and many counts, or a class for expanded clones, and some rows have none.

clone_size j_call v_call cdr3_aa
NA TRBJ2-1 TRBV19 ASSEGLVGPYNEQF
NA TRBJ1-3 TRBV7-9 ASSLQVETGNTIY
NA TRBJ2-1 TRBV6-5 ASSWAGQAPRNEQF
few TRBJ1-2 TRBV2 ASSEVGAANYGYT
once TRBJ2-7 TRBV11-3 ASSGRTVFEQY
NA TRBJ2-7 TRBV14 ASSQVPYEQY
NA TRBJ2-2 TRBV9 ASSVALLAGGSGTGELF
NA TRBJ1-5 TRBV6-1 ASSGTETYNQPQH
NA TRBJ2-1 TRBV16 ASSQSGRGRNEQF
NA TRBJ1-1 TRBV2 ASMAILNTEAF
NA TRBJ1-4 TRBV19 ASSTTGGGEKLF
NA TRBJ1-1 TRBV13 ASSLRRGGRGITEAF
NA TRBJ1-5 TRBV19 ASSLQGTSEPQH
NA TRBJ1-1 TRBV6-1 ATDDLTGGITEAF
NA TRBJ1-1 TRBV23-1 ASSQSTQGRGNTEAF
NA TRBJ2-1 TRBV5-4 ASSPDPPSYNEQF
NA TRBJ2-7 TRBV2 ASTARSGTSSYEQY
NA TRBJ2-6 TRBV2 ASTGQNSGANVLT
NA TRBJ2-7 TRBV11-2 ASTLRPTYEQYFGQY
NA TRBJ2-2 TRBV6-1 ASSDWKEYTGELF
once TRBJ1-2 TRBV6-5 ASMGRTSNYGYT
once TRBJ1-4 TRBV6-1 ASSEWRQNEKLF
NA TRBJ1-5 TRBV6-6 ASSYDRSGPQH
NA TRBJ2-7 TRBV7-9 ASSLGREEQY
NA TRBJ1-1 TRBV5-1 ASSLEGANTEAF
NA TRBJ2-2 TRBV9 ASSEAGANTGELF
NA TRBJ1-1 TRBV4-1 ASSHATGTWGTEAF
NA TRBJ2-5 TRBV5-1 ASSLEVGGPAQY
NA TRBJ2-1 TRBV2 ASSGEESSYNEQF
NA TRBJ1-2 TRBV7-2 ASSLREIYGYT
NA TRBJ1-2 TRBV9 ASSGGLNYGYT
NA TRBJ2-5 TRBV7-9 ASSLRTSGRETQY
once TRBJ2-1 TRBV5-8 ASSLGQPAYNEQF
NA TRBJ1-5 TRBV27 ASSLTVSNQPQH
NA TRBJ1-4 TRBV29-1 SVEQREKLF
NA TRBJ2-2 TRBV6-5 ASSWGLNTGELF
NA TRBJ1-1 TRBV7-3 ASSPRGNTEAF
NA TRBJ2-3 TRBV7-2 ASNGQPGTDTQY
NA TRBJ2-7 TRBV5-5 ASSLQGQTYEQY
once TRBJ2-4 TRBV2 ASRVWVSKENIQY
once TRBJ1-1 TRBV6-4 ASSAGGQGAEAF
NA TRBJ2-7 TRBV2 ASVLDIASYEQY
NA TRBJ2-7 TRBV5-6 ASSAGGQGAYEQY
NA TRBJ2-7 TRBV11-3 ASSLYGAYEQY
NA TRBJ1-4 TRBV5-5 ASSLAGGQGEKLF
NA TRBJ2-3 TRBV4-3 ASSQDVAGGGTQY
NA TRBJ2-1 TRBV4-2 ASSQDRSNNEQF
NA TRBJ1-1 TRBV5-8 ASSARGGGTEAF
NA TRBJ2-5 TRBV29-1 SVEGWLAGDRETQY
NA TRBJ2-5 TRBV10-3 ATLAVEQETQY
NA TRBJ1-2 TRBV19 ASSTGQGGYGYT
NA TRBJ2-5 TRBV7-9 ASSPGLAAETQY
NA TRBJ2-1 TRBV7-2 ASSLSGQTYNEQF
NA TRBJ2-7 TRBV10-3 AIRNITSGFHEQY
NA TRBJ2-7 TRBV7-9 ASSFSAGRNEQY
NA TRBJ2-1 TRBV11-3 ASSSSPAGLKF
NA TRBJ1-5 TRBV6-4 ASRGTLYSNQPQH